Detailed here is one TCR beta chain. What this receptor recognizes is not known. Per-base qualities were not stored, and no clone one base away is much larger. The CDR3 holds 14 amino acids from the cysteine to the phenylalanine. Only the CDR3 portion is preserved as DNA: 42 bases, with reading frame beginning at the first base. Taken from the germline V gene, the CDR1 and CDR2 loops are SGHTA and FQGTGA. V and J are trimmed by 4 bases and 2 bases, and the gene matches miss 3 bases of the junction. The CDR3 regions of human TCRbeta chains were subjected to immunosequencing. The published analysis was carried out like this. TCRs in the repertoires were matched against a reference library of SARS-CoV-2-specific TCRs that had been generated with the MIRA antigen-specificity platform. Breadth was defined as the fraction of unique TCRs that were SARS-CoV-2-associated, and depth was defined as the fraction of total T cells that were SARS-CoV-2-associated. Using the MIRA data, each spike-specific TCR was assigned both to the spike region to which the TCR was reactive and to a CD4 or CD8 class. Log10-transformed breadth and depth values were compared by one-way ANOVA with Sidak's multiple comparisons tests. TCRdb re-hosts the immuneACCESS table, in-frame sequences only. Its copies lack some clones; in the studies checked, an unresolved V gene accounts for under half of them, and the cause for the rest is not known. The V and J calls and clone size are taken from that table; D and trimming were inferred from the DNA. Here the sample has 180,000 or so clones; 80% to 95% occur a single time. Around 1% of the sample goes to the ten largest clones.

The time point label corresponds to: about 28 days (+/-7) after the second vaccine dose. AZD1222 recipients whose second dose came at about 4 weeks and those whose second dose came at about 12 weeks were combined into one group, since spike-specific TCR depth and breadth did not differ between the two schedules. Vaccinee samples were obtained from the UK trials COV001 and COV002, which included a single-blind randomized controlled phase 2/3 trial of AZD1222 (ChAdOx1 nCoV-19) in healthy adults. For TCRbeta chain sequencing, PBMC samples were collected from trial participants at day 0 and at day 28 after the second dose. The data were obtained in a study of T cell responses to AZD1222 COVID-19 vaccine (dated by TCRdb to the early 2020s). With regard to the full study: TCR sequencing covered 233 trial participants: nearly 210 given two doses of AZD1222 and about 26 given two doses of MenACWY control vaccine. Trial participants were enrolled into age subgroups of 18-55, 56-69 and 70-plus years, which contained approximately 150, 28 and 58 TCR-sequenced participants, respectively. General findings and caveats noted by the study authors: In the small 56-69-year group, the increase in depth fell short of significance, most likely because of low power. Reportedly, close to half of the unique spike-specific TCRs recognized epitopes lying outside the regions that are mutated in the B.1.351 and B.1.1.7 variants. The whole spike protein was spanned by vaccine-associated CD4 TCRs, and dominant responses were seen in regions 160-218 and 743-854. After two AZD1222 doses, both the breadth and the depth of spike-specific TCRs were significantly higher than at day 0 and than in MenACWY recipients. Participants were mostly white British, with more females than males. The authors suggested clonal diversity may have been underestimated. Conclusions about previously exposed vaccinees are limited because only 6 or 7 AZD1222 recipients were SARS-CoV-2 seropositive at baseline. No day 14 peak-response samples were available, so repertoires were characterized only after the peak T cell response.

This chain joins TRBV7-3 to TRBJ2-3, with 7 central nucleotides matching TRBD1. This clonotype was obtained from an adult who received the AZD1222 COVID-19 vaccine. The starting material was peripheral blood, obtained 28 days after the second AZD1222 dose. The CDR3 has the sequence CASSSGQVTDTQYF. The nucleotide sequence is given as TGTGCCAGCAGCTCTGGACAGGTCACAGATACGCAGTATTTT.